The TCR beta chain described here comes from a study of cytomegalovirus exposure and HLA in healthy donors (dated by TCRdb to the late 2010s). In terms of the full investigation: In an earlier analysis of roughly 500 of the donors, about 270 Gb of sequence data and roughly 100 million unique TCR beta sequences from roughly 200 million T cells were reported. In the later analysis, no new phenotypic data were used to find candidate immune exposures; instead, reliance was placed on TCR beta sequences and their occurrence across donors. Among roughly 400 genotyped donors of the cohort, an average of around 250,000 unique TCR beta nucleotide sequences was sequenced per donor, of which roughly 17% were non-productive. The aim of the study was to test whether cataloging public T cell receptors could identify signatures of past pathogen exposure. A later analysis re-analyzed previously published TCR beta repertoires from 500 to 700 donors and added high-resolution HLA genotyping to study TCR occurrence patterns. To predict cytomegalovirus infection status, the study combined high-throughput TCR immunosequencing, statistical association of individual TCRs with disease status, and machine learning. Genome-wide SNP genotypes for about 60% of the roughly 700 donors were used in a later genetic analysis, which treated that subset as a discovery cohort. An earlier analysis of several hundred of the donors applied high-throughput TCR beta sequencing to assess whether each TCR beta V gene segment acted as functional or pseudogenic. Donor age, sex, ethnicity and CMV serostatus were compiled alongside the repertoire data. Of the roughly 390 genotyped donors, around 81% fell in the genetic ancestry cluster associated with self-reported Caucasian donors. The number of typed donors differed by locus: about 620-630 for A, B, C, DRB1 and DQB1; approximately 540 for DQA1; 606 for DPA1; and about 450 for DPB1. A separate validation cohort of roughly 130 different subjects was used in addition to the roughly 700-subject first cohort. HLA typing covered class I and class II loci at four-digit resolution. The study profiled the T cell repertoires of more than 500 subjects by immunosequencing and related them to cytomegalovirus serostatus. Several DR-DQ haplotypes were treated as single units for association and clustering because of strong linkage in the cohort. Every repertoire in the discovery cohort had been generated on one and the same sequencing platform. An early release covering about 600 HLA-typed donors comprised about 320 gigabases of sequencing data and some 79 million unique TCR sequences.

This clone was counted a single time. Its target antigen remains unknown. An end of the junction differs from the germline gene, which may be a read error. The full study reports these points: In a later genetic analysis, fewer N-insertions in productive TCRs were reported among donors in an Asian-associated ancestry cluster than the roughly 700-donor mean. In a later analysis, most CMV-associated TCR beta chains were found to appear HLA-restricted, with HLA associations seemingly driven largely by CMV exposure. Only TCR beta chains were sequenced in this cohort, and the absence of alpha or paired-chain data limited detectable features. A later analysis found that HLA-associated TCR beta chains were more clonally expanded and had lower generation probabilities than equally common non-associated chains. At a false discovery rate of 0.05, a later analysis linked around 17,000 TCR beta sequences to specific HLA alleles. The study gave a list of 150 to 200 TCR beta chains associated with cytomegalovirus. A few of the identified cytomegalovirus-associated TCR beta chains were confirmed in vitro to be specific for cytomegalovirus antigens. Cytomegalovirus status was reported to be diagnosed by the classifier with high specificity and sensitivity in both the original and validation cohorts. The only immune exposure information available for the cohort was CMV serostatus. Some IMGT-functional V segments, including TRBV6-2 and TRBV6-3, could not be distinguished by the 87-base-pair reads and were therefore excluded. The earlier analysis of fewer than 750 of the donors excluded 15 to 20 rarely observed V segments, including chromosome 9 orphons, because counts were too low. Correlated functional status among segregating V segments might be attributable to linkage disequilibrium, but an unknown experimental factor could not be ruled out. In a later analysis, the rate of TCR association differed among HLA loci, with DRB1 alleles having the most associated TCRs and HLA-C alleles having the fewest. V-gene and J-gene trimming of TCR beta chains was associated with a missense DCLRE1C variant in a later genetic analysis, and the association was replicated in an independent cohort. A cluster of highly shared sequence variants was judged likely to be a technical artifact of the sequencing pipeline. Because HLA typing was unavailable for some donors at each locus, only the typed subset was used in association tests. Several of the top co-occurrence clusters appeared to be linked to parvovirus B19, influenza, CMV and Epstein-Barr virus, according to a later analysis. Across donors, most TCR sequences were observed very rarely, whereas some public TCRs were present in many individuals. In an earlier analysis of some 640 of the donors, most TCR beta V segments were observed in productive rearrangements about 87% or about 30% of the time, broadly matching IMGT annotations. When HLA alleles, especially DR and DQ, strongly co-occurred, TCR associations were difficult to assign to individual alleles. Presence/absence analyses assumed roughly uniform sequencing depth across donors, an assumption that may not hold. A further reported finding was that TCR beta sequences accurately predicted the HLA-A and HLA-B alleles for most subjects in the first cohort. The authors suggested that the approach could potentially be extended to other disease states and immunological phenotypes.

Library preparation used the immunoSEQ multiplex PCR assay. The multiplex PCR relied on a mix of 60 forward primers for TCR Vbeta segments and 13 reverse primers for TCR Jbeta segments. Amplification of the CDR3 region of rearranged TCR beta genes was performed with a multiplex PCR assay on genomic DNA. On the Illumina HiSeq System, the amplified TCR beta libraries were sequenced as 87-base-pair reads. As for the original processing: In a later analysis, tens of millions of unique TCR beta chains were counted across the approximately 620 repertoires, and roughly 9.9 million of these chains were shared by at least two donors. Raw reads were error-corrected and collapsed into unique sequences by a nearest-neighbor algorithm in which closely related sequences were merged to remove PCR and sequencing errors. CDR3 sequences were aligned to IMGT reference sequences to assign V, D and J gene segments. For a sequence to be retained, a match of at least six nucleotides to both a V gene segment and a J gene segment was required. Rearrangements were called productive when the CDR3 lacked stop codons and stayed in frame with V and J; all others were non-productive. Following IMGT convention, CDR3 was defined as the stretch from the second conserved V-encoded cysteine to the conserved J-encoded phenylalanine. The earlier analysis of 450 to 750 of the donors excluded any sequence lacking an unambiguous match to a single V gene segment. In an earlier analysis of about 590 of the donors, a V segment was called functional when productive rearrangements were above 56.7%, and segregating when the standard deviation between donors exceeded 5%. A statistical classification framework was built for diagnosing cytomegalovirus status from the catalog of TCR beta chain sequences. In a later analysis, V and J genes were assigned by comparing TCR nucleotide sequences against IMGT/GENE-DB human TR gene sequences. Using the TCRdist pipeline, a later analysis assigned CDR3 sequences along with most-parsimonious VDJ recombination scenarios. In a later analysis, each TCR beta chain was defined by its CDR3 amino acid sequence together with its V-gene family, and reads lacking a unique V-gene family were excluded. A later analysis removed 592 highly shared, low-generation-probability nucleotide sequences to deal with suspected cross-contamination and a sequencing artifact. For each public chain, a later analysis derived a clonal expansion index from normalized ranks of inferred template counts within each repertoire. In a later analysis, generation probabilities were computed using a VDJ recombination model fitted to out-of-frame rearrangements, and the results were checked against IGoR. Hypergeometric tests were used in a later analysis to score TCR-TCR, TCR-HLA and TCR-CMV co-occurrence, with a repertoire-size bias correction applied to the TCR pairs. A later analysis estimated false discovery rates by permuting HLA or CMV assignments 20 times. In a later analysis, co-occurring TCRs were grouped using DBSCAN, and TCRdist sequence similarity was added for clustering within HLA-allele-positive subsets. For co-occurrence clustering, repertoires with fewer than 30,000 or more than 120,000 public chains were excluded, along with about five repertoires with anomalous nucleotide sharing. Entries here come from immuneACCESS through TCRdb and include only in-frame sequences with V and J called. Some clones fail to appear in such tables; in the studies checked, an unresolved V gene covers under half of the shortfall, and the cause of the remainder is unknown. The DNA gave D and trimming, while V, J and clone size come from that table. The sample records some 130,000 clones, about 80% of which are singletons. The top ten clones comprise approximately 1% of the sample.

The CDR3 starts with the cysteine, ends with the phenylalanine, and has 12 residues. Only the CDR3 DNA stays, 36 bases, in frame from base 1. From a lookup of the germline V gene (reference sequence), CDR1 and CDR2 are SEHNR and FQNEAQ. The cohort consisted of 600 or so healthy bone marrow donors. At the time of sampling, all cohort members were nominally healthy, though unrecorded immune exposures were likely present. Of the approximately 670 cohort members, more than 250 had a positive CMV serostatus and about 350 had a negative one, while no CMV serostatus was recorded for the donor. Every donor gave a peripheral blood sample, and the peripheral blood mononuclear cells from that sample were used for TCR beta sequencing. Genomic DNA was extracted from the blood cell samples with the Qiagen DNeasy Blood Extraction Kit.

The source is a human donor in good health. The receptor chain draws on TRBV7-9 and TRBJ2-5, with the D segment identity uncertain. Sequencing used PBMCs. The CDR3 protein: CSSSFPVETQYF. The sequenced DNA is TGTTCCAGCAGTTTCCCGGTGGAGACCCAGTACTTC.